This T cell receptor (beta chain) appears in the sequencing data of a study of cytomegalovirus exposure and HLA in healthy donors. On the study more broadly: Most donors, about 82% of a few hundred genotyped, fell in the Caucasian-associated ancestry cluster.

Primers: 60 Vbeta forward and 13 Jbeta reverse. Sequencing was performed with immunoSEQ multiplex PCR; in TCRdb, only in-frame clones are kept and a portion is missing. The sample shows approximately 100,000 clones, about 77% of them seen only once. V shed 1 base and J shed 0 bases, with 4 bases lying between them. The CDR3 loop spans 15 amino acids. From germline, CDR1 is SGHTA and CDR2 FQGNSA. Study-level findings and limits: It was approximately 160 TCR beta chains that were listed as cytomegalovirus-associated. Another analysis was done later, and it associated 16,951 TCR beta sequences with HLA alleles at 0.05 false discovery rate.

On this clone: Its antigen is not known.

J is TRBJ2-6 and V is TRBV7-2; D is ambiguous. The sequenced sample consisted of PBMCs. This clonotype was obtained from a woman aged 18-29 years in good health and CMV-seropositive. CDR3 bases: TGTGCCAGCAGCTTAGGCGACTCTGGGGCCAACGTCCTGACTTTC. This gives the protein CASSLGDSGANVLTF.